The source of this T cell receptor beta chain is a study of neoadjuvant anti-PD-1 for oral cavity cancer. Study results and limitations: Post-treatment tumors with larger preexisting clones showed more shrinkage. Only a few patients per response group were TCR-analyzed; validation needed.

Germline CDR1 reads SGHNT; CDR2 reads YYREEE (reference sequence). The CDR3 runs 15 residues. Trimming removed 0 bases at V and 0 bases at J, with 10 bases between. The time point: after neoadjuvant nivolumab, at surgical resection. Patients had HPV-negative, locally advanced oral cavity squamous cell carcinoma. This clone was observed once. Antigen: not known. Data came from immunoSEQ multiplex PCR; TCRdb stores just in-frame clones and leaves some out. The sample holds about 10,000 clones; roughly 67% are singletons and the top ten take around 7.8%. Specimen: tumor tissue, collected after nivolumab (anti-PD-1) treatment. The origin of this receptor is a person aged 35-80 years with oral cavity squamous cell carcinoma. V and J are TRBV5-4 and TRBJ2-7; D tentatively reads TRBD1 or TRBD2 (5 bases each). The CDR3 region has the DNA TGTGCCAGCAGCTTGGGAGGGGCGAGCTCCTACGAGCAGTACTTC. As protein: CASSLGGASSYEQYF. Variable domain in full (rest from reference TRBV5-4 and TRBJ2-7): ETGVTQSPTHLIKTRGQQVTLRCSSQSGHNTVSWYQQALGQGPQFIFQYYREEENGRGNFPPRFSGLQFPNYSSELNVNALELDDSALYLCASSLGGASSYEQYFGPGTRLTVT.